One and the same sample provided the 27 T cell receptor beta chains below, sequenced in a study of cytomegalovirus exposure and HLA in healthy donors. The PCR used 60 Vbeta and 13 Jbeta primers. This table comes from immunoSEQ multiplex PCR, and its TCRdb copy is limited to in-frame clones, with some not included. The sample consists of some 200,000 clones, about 9% of them appearing once. Sequenced material: PBMCs. These receptors were taken from a woman under 40 in good health and CMV-seropositive.

There are a few counts of this clone. The CDR3 sequence: CSAQLAETYEQYF. In nucleotides, the CDR3 is TGCAGCGCCCAACTAGCGGAAACCTACGAGCAGTACTTC. The chain has TRBV29-1 and TRBJ2-7; 8 bases fit TRBD2. Per germline, CDR1 SQVTM and CDR2 ANQGSEA. The V and J ends lost 7 bases and 2 bases, in that order; junction bases with no gene match: 7. This CDR3 is 13 amino acids long.

This chain connects TRBV30 to TRBJ2-5, with 8 bases aligning to TRBD2. The CDR3 contains 12 residues. V lost 2 bases, J lost 5 bases, and 1 base stayed unmatched. Germline-derived CDR1 and CDR2 are GTSNPN and SVGIG (reference sequence). CDR3 in amino acids: CAWSPGGETQYF. CDR3 sequence (DNA): TGTGCCTGGAGTCCGGGGGGGGAGACCCAGTACTTC.

The V call is TRBV2, the J call TRBJ2-7; TRBD2 is a possible D gene (6 bases). CDR3 length equals 13 residues. Per germline, CDR1 SNHLY and CDR2 FYNNEI. V lost 10 bases and J 3 bases, leaving 16 bases between the germline ends. CDR3 coding DNA: TGTGCCACCACGGGGACGGGGGTCTACGAGCAGTACTTC. Translated: CATTGTGVYEQYF.

The V call is TRBV9, the J call TRBJ2-1; 8 bases are shared with TRBD2. CDR3 size: 13 residues. CDR1 and CDR2 (germline): SGDLS, YYNGEE. V lost 3 bases to trimming and J lost 13 bases; unmatched junction nucleotides: 9. The CDR3: CASSAGGGLGQFF. CDR3 bases: TGTGCCAGCAGCGCGGGGGGGGGATTAGGACAGTTCTTC. The full variable domain, with the rest looked up from reference TRBV9 and TRBJ2-1, is DSGVTQTPKHLITATGQRVTLRCSPRSGDLSVYWYQQSLDQGLQFLIQYYNGEERAKGNILERFSAQQFPDLHSELNLSSLELGDSALYFCASSAGGGLGQFFGPGTRLTVL.

The gene calls are TRBV4-1 and TRBJ2-7, with D unresolved. CDR1 is MGHRA and CDR2 is YSYEKL in the germline V gene. The V gene lost 0 bases and the J gene lost 0 bases, with 9 bases spanning the gap. CDR3 length: 15 amino acids. The CDR3: CASSQEWWSSYEQYF. DNA for the CDR3: TGCGCCAGCAGCCAAGAATGGTGGAGCTCCTACGAGCAGTACTTC.

The chain links TRBV5-4 to TRBJ1-3; 7 bases are shared with TRBD1. CDR3 size: 16 residues. Germline CDR1 reads SGHNT; CDR2 reads YYREEE (reference sequence). V lost 4 bases to trimming and J lost 0 bases; unmatched junction nucleotides: 7. The CDR3 here is CASSGGGVRSGNTIYF. The CDR3, as DNA: TGTGCCAGCAGCGGAGGGGGCGTACGCTCTGGAAACACCATATATTTT.

In this sample, this clone turned up a few times. Mismatch with germline at one junction end may stem from a read error. V and J are TRBV4-1 and TRBJ2-7; D is possibly TRBD1 (5 bases). The germline V gene has CDR1 MGHRA and CDR2 YSYEKL. The CDR3 is 18 amino acids. This CDR3 reads CASRQAPNIPDNSYEQYF. The CDR3 bases are TGCGCCAGCAGACAAGCCCCAAATATCCCGGACAACTCCTACGAGCAGTACTTC.

This clone was observed a few times. The V call is TRBV5-4, the J call TRBJ1-2; TRBD1 agrees at 10 bases. The V segment lost 2 bases and the J segment 2 bases; nucleotides outside the gene matches: 3. Per the germline V gene, CDR1 is SGHNT and CDR2 is YYREEE (reference sequence). The CDR3 extends over 15 amino acids. The chain's CDR3 is CASSFRDRGNYGYTF. CDR3 in DNA: TGTGCCAGCAGCTTTCGGGACAGGGGAAACTATGGCTACACCTTC.

The chain employs TRBV27 and TRBJ2-5; no firm D call. Germline CDR1 reads MNHEY; CDR2 reads SMNVEV (reference sequence). This CDR3 is built from 11 residues. V lost 11 bases and J 5 bases, leaving 12 bases between the germline ends. The CDR3 region is CAGSLFETQYF. The CDR3 nucleotides read TGTGCCGGCTCCCTTTTTGAGACCCAGTACTTC.

This clone was observed a handful of times. The chain employs TRBV5-5 and TRBJ1-5; D not certain. V was shortened by 0 bases and J by 1 base, with 8 bases between the two germline ends. CDR1 is SGHKS, CDR2 YYEKEE, per germline (reference sequence). CDR3 length: 15 residues. For the CDR3, the DNA is TGTGCCAGCAGCTTGGACAGCCTCAGCAATCAGCCCCAGCATTTT. This codes for CASSLDSLSNQPQHF. Full variable domain (missing parts from reference TRBV5-5 and TRBJ1-5): DAGVTQSPTHLIKTRGQQVTLRCSPISGHKSVSWYQQVLGQGPQFIFQYYEKEERGRGNFPDRFSARQFPNYSSELNVNALLLGDSALYLCASSLDSLSNQPQHFGDGTRLSIL.

This chain uses TRBV28 with TRBJ1-1; 9 bases align to TRBD1. J gave up 1 base and V 5 bases, and 5 bases lay outside the gene matches. Germline values: CDR1 MDHEN, CDR2 SYDVKM. The CDR3 runs to 15 residues. The DNA for the CDR3 is TGTGCCAGCAGTGGCCGGACAGGGGAGAACACTGAAGCTTTCTTT. It is translated as CASSGRTGENTEAFF. Full variable domain (rest looked up from reference TRBV28 and TRBJ1-1): DVKVTQSSRYLVKRTGEKVFLECVQDMDHENMFWYRQDPGLGLRLIYFSYDVKMKEKGDIPEGYSVSREKKERFSLILESASTNQTSMYLCASSGRTGENTEAFFGQGTRLTVV.

The V gene is TRBV19, the J gene TRBJ1-1; 7 bases match TRBD1. Germline CDR1 and CDR2: LNHDA and SQIVND (reference sequence). J lost 0 bases, V lost 8 bases, and 9 bases had no gene match. The CDR3 extends over 15 amino acids. This CDR3 is CASVFLDRVNTEAFF. The CDR3 nucleotides read TGTGCCAGTGTCTTCTTAGACAGGGTGAACACTGAAGCTTTCTTT. Full variable domain (missing parts from reference TRBV19 and TRBJ1-1): DGGITQSPKYLFRKEGQNVTLSCEQNLNHDAMYWYRQDPGQGLRLIYYSQIVNDFQKGDIAEGYSVSREKKESFPLTVTSAQKNPTAFYLCASVFLDRVNTEAFFGQGTRLTVV.

The chain has TRBV14 and TRBJ2-2; possibly TRBD1 for D (5 bases). This CDR3 is 15 amino acids long. Trimming took off 1 base at V and 1 base at J, with 7 bases between the two ends. Germline loops: CDR1 SGHDN, CDR2 FVKESK. The CDR3, as DNA: TGTGCCAGCAGCCAAGCCCAGGGGAACACCGGGGAGCTGTTTTTT. It specifies CASSQAQGNTGELFF.

The chain links TRBV19 to TRBJ2-1, with 7 bases matching TRBD1. J lost 10 bases, V lost 9 bases, and 15 bases had no gene match. Looked up from germline, CDR1 is LNHDA and CDR2 is SQIVND (reference sequence). The CDR3 is 14 amino acids. The chain's CDR3 is CARPGQGDLGEQFF. CDR3 nucleotides: TGTGCCAGGCCGGGGCAGGGGGACCTCGGGGAGCAGTTCTTC.

In its sample, this clone was seen a few times. This chain links TRBV20-1 with TRBJ2-7, with a tentative D call TRBD2 (6 bases). There are 11 residues in the CDR3. The V end was cut by 2 bases, the J end by 7 bases, with 9 bases between. CDR1 DFQATT and CDR2 SNEGSKA come from the germline V gene (reference sequence). The CDR3 DNA is TGCAGTGCTAGAAGGGCGGGGGAGCAGTACTTC. This encodes CSARRAGEQYF.

This clone was seen only a few times. V usage is TRBV5-6 and J usage is TRBJ1-1, with D unclear. Trimming left V 0 bases short and J 1 base short, with 10 bases between. Germline CDR1 is SGHDT and CDR2 is YYEEEE. The CDR3 runs 15 residues. CDR3 in amino acids: CASSLAWLGNTEAFF. CDR3 sequence (DNA): TGTGCCAGCAGCTTGGCCTGGCTTGGGAACACTGAAGCTTTCTTT. The entire variable domain, with the rest obtained from reference TRBV5-6 and TRBJ1-1, is as follows: DAGVTQSPTHLIKTRGQQVTLRCSPKSGHDTVSWYQQALGQGPQFIFQYYEEEERQRGNFPDRFSGHQFPNYSSELNVNALLLGDSALYLCASSLAWLGNTEAFFGQGTRLTVV.

V is TRBV18 and J is TRBJ1-2, with D possibly matching TRBD1 (6 bases). V lost 2 bases to trimming and J lost 3 bases, with 10 bases between them. Looked up from germline, CDR1 is KGHSH and CDR2 is LQKENI. The CDR3 has 14 residues. CDR3 sequence reads: CASSPRAGDYGYTF. In DNA, the CDR3 is TGTGCCAGCTCACCAAGAGCAGGGGACTATGGCTACACCTTC.

V usage is TRBV7-9 and J usage is TRBJ1-5, with D possibly matching TRBD1 (5 bases). V dropped 5 bases and J dropped 0 bases, with 8 bases sitting between them. The germline gives CDR1 SEHNR, CDR2 FQNEAQ (reference sequence). This CDR3 region has 14 residues. CDR3 coding DNA: TGTGCCAGCAGCCCGGGGGATAGCAATCAGCCCCAGCATTTT. It specifies CASSPGDSNQPQHF.

In its sample, this clone was seen a few times. The genes are TRBV7-9 and TRBJ1-2, with 7 bases fitting TRBD1. Germline assignment: CDR1 SEHNR and CDR2 FQNEAQ (reference sequence). The CDR3 totals 16 residues. The trim removed 4 bases at V and 1 base at J, leaving 9 bases unmatched. The chain's CDR3 is CASSSSETGSNYGYTF. The CDR3 bases are TGTGCCAGCAGCTCCAGCGAGACAGGGAGTAACTATGGCTACACCTTC. The entire variable domain, with the rest obtained from reference TRBV7-9 and TRBJ1-2, is as follows: DTGVSQNPRHKITKRGQNVTFRCDPISEHNRLYWYRQTLGQGPEFLTYFQNEAQLEKSRLLSDRFSAERPKGSFSTLEIQRTEQGDSAMYLCASSSSETGSNYGYTFGSGTRLTVV.

This clone has a handful of counts. J is TRBJ2-1 and V is TRBV5-1; 7 bases map to TRBD2. The junction had 3 bases not matched to a gene; V was cut back by 0 bases and J by 0 bases. There are 16 residues in the CDR3. Germline values: CDR1 SGHRS, CDR2 YFSETQ. CDR3 nucleotides: TGCGCCAGCAGCTTGGTCCCGGGAGGCTCCTACAATGAGCAGTTCTTC. Translation: CASSLVPGGSYNEQFF.

The rearrangement joins TRBV5-1 to TRBJ2-1; 12 bases agree with TRBD2. Unmatched junction bases numbered 11, after V lost 4 bases and J lost 9 bases. Germline V gene lookup returns CDR1 SGHRS and CDR2 YFSETQ. The CDR3 contains 16 residues. CDR3 bases: TGCGCCAGCAGCCTTCCGGCTAGCGGGAGGGCCGGTGAGCAGTTCTTC. Protein product: CASSLPASGRAGEQFF.

The chain links TRBV11-1 to TRBJ2-6, with 9 bases fitting TRBD2. The junction had 10 bases not matched to a gene; V was cut back by 3 bases and J by 1 base. The CDR3 contains 19 residues. CDR1 and CDR2 (germline): SGHAT, FQDESV (reference sequence). CDR3 nucleotides: TGTGCCAGCAGCTTTAGGAAGGTAGCGGGAGCATCTGGGGCCAACGTCCTGACTTTC. Amino acid sequence: CASSFRKVAGASGANVLTF.

This clone has more than one count but fewer than ten. The rearrangement links TRBV5-4 to TRBJ2-7; 7 bases fit TRBD1. Trimming removed 4 bases from V and 0 bases from J; junction bases left unmatched: 7. This CDR3 region has 15 residues. CDR1 is SGHNT, CDR2 YYREEE, per germline (reference sequence). CDR3 amino acids: CASSHRGPLSYEQYF. CDR3 sequence (DNA): TGTGCCAGCAGCCACAGGGGACCTCTCTCCTACGAGCAGTACTTC.

The rearrangement uses TRBV9 and TRBJ2-7; D is perhaps TRBD1 (6 bases). Trimming removed 10 bases at V and 3 bases at J, with 11 bases between. This CDR3 contains 11 residues. Germline V CDR1 and CDR2: SGDLS, YYNGEE. This CDR3 reads CASGEGYEQYF. For the CDR3, the DNA is TGTGCCTCAGGGGAAGGCTACGAGCAGTACTTC.

The CDR3 sequence is CASSVAPAGLVSNEQFF. As DNA, the CDR3 is TGTGCCAGCAGCGTAGCCCCAGCGGGATTGGTTTCCAATGAGCAGTTCTTC. This chain joins TRBV9 and TRBJ2-1; the match to TRBD2 covers 7 bases. Looked up from germline, CDR1 is SGDLS and CDR2 is YYNGEE. The CDR3 has 17 amino acids. V was pared by 0 bases and J by 6 bases, with 12 bases of the junction left unmatched.

The chain is built from TRBV2 and TRBJ2-3, with D hard to call. Germline lookup yields CDR1 SNHLY and CDR2 FYNNEI. The CDR3 loop spans 14 amino acids. The V end lost 1 base, the J end lost 5 bases, and 10 bases lay between the germline ends. The CDR3 coding sequence is TGTGCCAGCAGTGAAGGTAGTAGTCAAGATACGCAGTATTTT. It yields the protein CASSEGSSQDTQYF. Full variable domain (rest looked up from reference TRBV2 and TRBJ2-3): EPEVTQTPSHQVTQMGQEVILRCVPISNHLYFYWYRQILGQKVEFLVSFYNNEISEKSEIFDDQFSVERPDGSNFTLKIRSTKLEDSAMYFCASSEGSSQDTQYFGPGTRLTVL.

This clone has a handful of counts. This chain joins TRBV5-1 and TRBJ2-3, with 10 bases lining up with TRBD1. With 4 bases clipped from V and 5 bases from J, the junction kept 13 bases outside the gene matches. Germline V CDR1 and CDR2: SGHRS, YFSETQ. The CDR3 is 17 residues long. Here the CDR3 DNA reads TGCGCCAGCAGCGCCTTGGGACAGGGGTTATATAAAGATACGCAGTATTTT. Translation: CASSALGQGLYKDTQYF.